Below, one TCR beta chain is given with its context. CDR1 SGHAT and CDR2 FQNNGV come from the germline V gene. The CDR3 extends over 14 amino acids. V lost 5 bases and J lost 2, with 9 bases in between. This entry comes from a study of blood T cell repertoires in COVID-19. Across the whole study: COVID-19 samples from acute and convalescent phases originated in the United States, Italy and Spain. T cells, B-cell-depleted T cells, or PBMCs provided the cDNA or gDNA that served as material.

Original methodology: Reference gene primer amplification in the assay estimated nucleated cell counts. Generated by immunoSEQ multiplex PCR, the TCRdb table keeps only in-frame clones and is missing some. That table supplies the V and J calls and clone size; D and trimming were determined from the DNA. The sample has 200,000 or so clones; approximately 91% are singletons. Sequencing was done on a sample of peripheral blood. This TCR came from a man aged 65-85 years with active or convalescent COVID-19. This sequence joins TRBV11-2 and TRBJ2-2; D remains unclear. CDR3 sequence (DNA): TGTGCCAGCAGCCTAAATCTTAACACCGGGGAGCTGTTTTTT. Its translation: CASSLNLNTGELFF.